The next 15 T cell receptor beta chains were all read from a single sample in a study of cytomegalovirus exposure and HLA in healthy donors. The data were produced by immunoSEQ multiplex PCR, yet TCRdb's version contains in-frame clones alone and is incomplete. The data hold approximately 140,000 clones, with 88% observed a single time. Sequencing was done on a sample of PBMCs. These receptors were collected from a woman aged 18-30 years in good health and CMV-seropositive.

This chain links TRBV4-2 with TRBJ1-3, with D maybe TRBD1 (6 bases). V was pared by 2 bases and J by 2 bases, with 16 bases between. The CDR3 is 17 amino acids. From germline, CDR1 is LGHNA and CDR2 YNFKEQ. The DNA for the CDR3 is TGTGCCAGCAGCCAACCCATGCAACAGGGCACTGGAAACACCATATATTTT. It encodes CASSQPMQQGTGNTIYF.

This clone has just a few counts. This chain links TRBV19 with TRBJ1-2, with a tentative D call TRBD1 (5 bases). The CDR3 covers 11 residues. V shed 6 bases and J shed 8 bases, with 10 bases lying between them. CDR1 LNHDA and CDR2 SQIVND come from the germline V gene (reference sequence). The CDR3 DNA reads as TGTGCCAGTAGAGGGGCTGGAGGCTACACCTTC. Protein product: CASRGAGGYTF.

This sequence joins TRBV4-1 and TRBJ2-1; 12 nucleotides align to TRBD2. Per the germline V gene, CDR1 is MGHRA and CDR2 is YSYEKL. CDR3 size: 17 residues. V trimming: 5 bases; J trimming: 8 bases; junction bases outside the gene matches: 13. CDR3 loop: CASSFGLAGPKGHEQFF. Written as DNA, the CDR3 is TGCGCCAGCAGCTTCGGACTAGCGGGACCGAAAGGGCATGAGCAGTTCTTC.

To note about this clone: This same CDR3 is encoded by further DNA sequences in the sample. The chain joins TRBV6-1 to TRBJ1-5, with D possibly being TRBD1 (5 bases). V shed 3 bases and J shed 2 bases, with 5 bases lying between them. The germline V gene has CDR1 MNHNS and CDR2 SASEGT. The CDR3 covers 13 residues. The CDR3 coding sequence is TGTGCCAGCAGTGACAGGGGCAATCAGCCCCAGCATTTT. Translation gives CASSDRGNQPQHF.

A few counts support this clone. The V gene is TRBV27, the J gene TRBJ2-3; tentative D call: TRBD1 (5 bases). V gave up 6 bases and J gave up 0 bases, with 7 bases separating them. Germline-derived CDR1 and CDR2 are MNHEY and SMNVEV (reference sequence). This CDR3 contains 13 residues. The CDR3 DNA follows: TGTGCCAGCAGGGGGCTGAGCACAGATACGCAGTATTTT. Its protein product is CASRGLSTDTQYF.

This CDR3 reads CASRVSRDYEQYF. The CDR3 DNA follows: TGCGCCAGCAGGGTGTCTCGCGACTACGAGCAGTACTTC. The chain uses TRBV5-1 and TRBJ2-7; no reliable D call. V lost 5 bases and J lost 3, with 12 bases in between. The germline V gene encodes CDR1 SGHRS and CDR2 YFSETQ. The CDR3 spans 13 residues.

The chain couples TRBV28 to TRBJ2-2; TRBD1 aligns across 8 bases. Germline V gene data show CDR1 as MDHEN and CDR2 as SYDVKM. The CDR3 is 16 residues long. V lost 4 bases, J lost 1 base, and 5 bases stayed unmatched. CDR3 nucleotides: TGTGCCAGCAGTTCCATCGGGACAGGGAACACCGGGGAGCTGTTTTTT. Encoded protein: CASSSIGTGNTGELFF.

The chain combines TRBV2 with TRBJ2-7, with D possibly TRBD2 on 7 matching bases. Trimming left V 5 bases short and J 7 bases short, with 18 bases between. Germline-derived CDR1 and CDR2 are SNHLY and FYNNEI. The CDR3 is made up of 14 amino acids. CDR3 amino acids: CASSKPTGRGEQYF. For the CDR3, the DNA is TGTGCCAGCAGTAAACCCACAGGGAGGGGGGAGCAGTACTTC. The full variable domain, its missing parts supplied by reference TRBV2 and TRBJ2-7, is EPEVTQTPSHQVTQMGQEVILRCVPISNHLYFYWYRQILGQKVEFLVSFYNNEISEKSEIFDDQFSVERPDGSNFTLKIRSTKLEDSAMYFCASSKPTGRGEQYFGPGTRLTVT.

The sample holds one count of this clone. The V call is TRBV19, the J call TRBJ2-2, with D perhaps TRBD1 (6 bases). This CDR3 contains 14 residues. CDR1 and CDR2 from the germline V gene are LNHDA and SQIVND (reference sequence). Trimming took 4 bases from V and 8 from J, leaving 14 bases between them. The chain's CDR3 is CASSKNRVGGELFF. The CDR3 region has the DNA TGTGCCAGTAGTAAAAACAGGGTTGGAGGGGAGCTGTTTTTT.

The rearrangement links TRBV29-1 to TRBJ1-5; 8 positions agree with TRBD1. This CDR3 comprises 12 residues. Germline values: CDR1 SQVTM, CDR2 ANQGSEA. Trimming removed 6 bases from V and 4 bases from J; junction bases left unmatched: 2. The CDR3 sequence is CSVQGGNQPQHF. DNA for the CDR3: TGCAGCGTACAGGGGGGGAATCAGCCCCAGCATTTT. Together with reference TRBV29-1 and TRBJ1-5, the CDR3 gives the full variable domain: SAVISQKPSRDICQRGTSLTIQCQVDSQVTMMFWYRQQPGQSLTLIATANQGSEATYESGFVIDKFPISRPNLTFSTLTVSNMSPEDSSIYLCSVQGGNQPQHFGDGTRLSIL.

The genes are TRBV5-5 and TRBJ2-7; 10 bases fit TRBD1. The CDR3 loop spans 15 amino acids. J gave up 4 bases and V 3 bases, and 7 bases lay outside the gene matches. Germline-derived CDR1 and CDR2 are SGHKS and YYEKEE (reference sequence). The CDR3 nucleotides read TGTGCCAGCAGCTGGGGGCCGGGACAGGGGTACGAGCAGTACTTC. It yields the protein CASSWGPGQGYEQYF.

Only one count was recorded for this clone. The rearrangement uses TRBV6-5 and TRBJ2-6, with D possibly TRBD1 on 6 matching bases. The CDR3 contains 15 residues. Germline V gives CDR1 MNHEY, CDR2 SVGAGI. V was cut by 2 bases and J by 3 bases, with 8 bases left in between. In nucleotides, the CDR3 is TGTGCCAGCAGTTACCAGGGGCTTGGGGCCAACGTCCTGACTTTC. As protein: CASSYQGLGANVLTF.

The V gene is TRBV7-8, the J gene TRBJ2-3, with 10 bases fitting TRBD2. This CDR3 spans 16 amino acids. The V segment lost 5 bases and the J segment 9 bases; nucleotides outside the gene matches: 14. The germline gives CDR1 SGHVS, CDR2 FQNEAQ. As DNA, the CDR3 is TGTGCCAGCAGCAACCTTCTGCTAGCGGGGGTTTCGACGCAGTATTTT. It specifies CASSNLLLAGVSTQYF.

The chain recombines TRBV7-9 with TRBJ2-1; tentatively, D is TRBD2 (6 bases). The CDR3 sequence is 14 residues long. The germline V gene encodes CDR1 SEHNR and CDR2 FQNEAQ (reference sequence). V was clipped by 3 bases and J by 8 bases, with 14 bases between them. CDR3 sequence (DNA): TGTGCCAGCAGCTTGGGCGGGGCGAGGTATGAGCAGTTCTTC. This codes for CASSLGGARYEQFF.

The V gene is TRBV6-4, the J gene TRBJ2-1; 8 bases are shared with TRBD2. Germline CDR1 MRHNA, CDR2 SNTAGT. The CDR3 has 15 amino acids. The V segment lost 4 bases and the J segment 7 bases; nucleotides outside the gene matches: 9. CDR3 nucleotides: TGTGCCAGCAGTGTGGACGGGGGGGCGGGAAATGAGCAGTTCTTC. Translation gives CASSVDGGAGNEQFF.